Each of the 21 T cell receptor beta chains below was sequenced from the same sample in a study of blood T cell repertoires in COVID-19. TCRdb's copy holds only in-frame clones and misses some; the assay was immunoSEQ multiplex PCR. The sample includes under 250,000 clones, 86% of them seen just once. Input material: peripheral blood. These receptors originate from an older woman who had recovered from COVID-19.

V usage is TRBV11-2 and J usage is TRBJ2-7; 9 bases match TRBD1. Germline lookup yields CDR1 SGHAT and CDR2 FQNNGV. This CDR3 is built from 17 residues. V shed 0 bases, J shed 4 bases, and the junction held 10 bases outside the gene matches. The DNA of the CDR3 is TGTGCCAGCAGCTTAGAGGTGCAGGGGACAGGGCAATACGAGCAGTACTTC. Protein product: CASSLEVQGTGQYEQYF. Together with reference TRBV11-2 and TRBJ2-7, the CDR3 gives the full variable domain: EAGVAQSPRYKIIEKRQSVAFWCNPISGHATLYWYQQILGQGPKLLIQFQNNGVVDDSQLPKDRFSAERLKGVDSTLKIQPAKLEDSAVYLCASSLEVQGTGQYEQYFGPGTRLTVT.

This clone occurred once. The V call is TRBV21-1, the J call TRBJ2-7; no DNA check was done on the table's D call, TRBD1. TRBV21-1 corresponds to a pseudogene. This CDR3 is built from 14 residues. The CDR3 DNA reads TGTGCCAGCAGCCTCGACAGGGAACCTTACGAGCAGTACTTC. Residues: CASSLDREPYEQYF.

This sequence joins TRBV11-3 and TRBJ2-7; TRBD1 matches at 10 bases. V gave up 5 bases and J gave up 1 base; unmatched junction bases: 2. This CDR3 is built from 14 residues. The germline V gene encodes CDR1 SGHNT and CDR2 YENEEA. The CDR3 protein is CASSPGQGSYEQYF. The DNA of the CDR3 is TGTGCCAGCAGCCCGGGACAGGGGTCCTACGAGCAGTACTTC. Variable domain in full (rest from reference TRBV11-3 and TRBJ2-7): EAGVVQSPRYKIIEKKQPVAFWCNPISGHNTLYWYLQNLGQGPELLIRYENEEAVDDSQLPKDRFSAERLKGVDSTLKIQPAELGDSAVYLCASSPGQGSYEQYFGPGTRLTVT.

V gene TRBV5-1 combines with J gene TRBJ1-2, with TRBD1 matching 8 bases. The CDR3 is 18 residues long. CDR1 is SGHRS, CDR2 YFSETQ, per germline. Germline trimming cut 0 bases from V and 4 bases from J; bases unmatched to any gene: 14. The CDR3 loop is CASSLASNPQGGGYGYTF. The CDR3 coding sequence is TGCGCCAGCAGCTTGGCCAGCAATCCACAGGGGGGCGGCTATGGCTACACCTTC.

J is TRBJ1-6 and V is TRBV19; a weak D match, TRBD1 (5 bases). V lost 5 bases, J lost 9 bases, and 17 bases lay in between. The CDR3 contains 15 residues. Germline CDR1 reads LNHDA; CDR2 reads SQIVND (reference sequence). CDR3: CASSGARGTSSPLHF. The DNA for the CDR3 is TGTGCCAGTAGTGGGGCGCGGGGGACTAGTTCACCCCTCCACTTT.

The rearrangement uses TRBV5-1 and TRBJ2-3, with 8 bases lining up with TRBD2. Per germline, CDR1 SGHRS and CDR2 YFSETQ. The CDR3 is 15 residues long. Losses at the gene ends were 4 bases for V and 4 bases for J; bases not matched to a gene: 8. The CDR3 reads CASSRSGVGSDTQYF. The CDR3, as DNA: TGCGCCAGCAGCCGTAGCGGGGTTGGCTCAGATACGCAGTATTTT.

Only one count was recorded for this clone. The J gene is TRBJ2-7, the V gene TRBV28; tentative D call: TRBD2 (5 bases). V lost 2 bases to trimming and J lost 0 bases, with 20 bases between them. Germline loops: CDR1 MDHEN, CDR2 SYDVKM. The CDR3 length is 18 residues. This CDR3 reads CASSLGPERRASSYEQYF. CDR3 nucleotide sequence: TGTGCCAGCAGTTTAGGGCCGGAAAGGCGGGCGAGCTCCTACGAGCAGTACTTC.

This rearrangement joins TRBV9 to TRBJ1-1, with a tentative D call TRBD1 (6 bases). Germline CDR1 and CDR2: SGDLS and YYNGEE. V was pared by 4 bases and J by 0 bases, with 7 bases between. The length of the CDR3 is 13 residues. As DNA, the CDR3 is TGTGCCAGCAGCCGACAGGTGAACACTGAAGCTTTCTTT. Translated: CASSRQVNTEAFF.

This clone was seen a handful of times. The chain joins TRBV7-9 to TRBJ1-1; D call uncertain. Germline lookup yields CDR1 SEHNR and CDR2 FQNEAQ (reference sequence). V was clipped by 7 bases and J by 3 bases, with 6 bases between them. The CDR3 is 11 residues long. DNA of the CDR3: TGTGCCAGCACAGGAGACACTGAAGCTTTCTTT. Its translation: CASTGDTEAFF.

The genes are TRBV5-1 and TRBJ2-1, with 9 positions matching TRBD2. Losses at the gene ends were 3 bases for V and 0 bases for J; bases not matched to a gene: 13. Germline V lookup: CDR1 SGHRS, CDR2 YFSETQ. The CDR3 totals 19 residues. CDR3 loop: CASSSRTGTSPSSYNEQFF. In DNA, the CDR3 is TGCGCCAGCAGCTCCAGGACCGGGACTAGCCCAAGCTCCTACAATGAGCAGTTCTTC. The whole variable domain, filled in from reference TRBV5-1 and TRBJ2-1, reads KAGVTQTPRYLIKTRGQQVTLSCSPISGHRSVSWYQQTPGQGLQFLFEYFSETQRNKGNFPGRFSGRQFSNSRSEMNVSTLELGDSALYLCASSSRTGTSPSSYNEQFFGPGTRLTVL.

The chain uses TRBV28 and TRBJ2-1; TRBD1 matches at 9 bases. V dropped 10 bases and J dropped 4; count of bases not matched to a gene: 8. Germline CDR1 reads MDHEN; CDR2 reads SYDVKM. The CDR3 runs to 14 residues. The CDR3: CATRRTGAYNEQFF. The CDR3 DNA reads TGTGCCACCAGAAGGACAGGGGCGTACAATGAGCAGTTCTTC.

The rearrangement uses TRBV9 and TRBJ2-1; 9 bases line up with TRBD2. With V trimmed by 2 bases and J by 4 bases, 4 bases remained unmatched. Germline lookup yields CDR1 SGDLS and CDR2 YYNGEE. There are 15 residues in the CDR3. This CDR3 is CASSVAGGQYNEQFF. The DNA of the CDR3 is TGTGCCAGCAGCGTTGCGGGGGGGCAGTACAATGAGCAGTTCTTC.

The chain couples TRBV9 to TRBJ2-7, with D possibly TRBD2 on 5 matching bases. The CDR3 extends over 14 amino acids. V lost 0 bases and J lost 5, with 12 bases in between. Germline CDR1 SGDLS, CDR2 YYNGEE. CDR3 in DNA: TGTGCCAGCAGCGTAGCCGGGGTTTTGGACGAGCAGTACTTC. As protein: CASSVAGVLDEQYF. Complete variable domain (other parts from reference TRBV9 and TRBJ2-7): DSGVTQTPKHLITATGQRVTLRCSPRSGDLSVYWYQQSLDQGLQFLIQYYNGEERAKGNILERFSAQQFPDLHSELNLSSLELGDSALYFCASSVAGVLDEQYFGPGTRLTVT.

The CDR3: CASSLGAGGSTDTQYF. CDR3 bases: TGTGCCAGCAGCTTGGGAGCGGGGGGCAGCACAGATACGCAGTATTTT. The chain joins TRBV5-4 to TRBJ2-3, with TRBD2 matching over 9 bases. From germline, CDR1 is SGHNT and CDR2 YYREEE (reference sequence). The CDR3 is 16 amino acids. The V gene end was trimmed by 0 bases and the J gene end by 0 bases; junction bases not matched to a gene: 2.

This chain uses TRBV7-3 with TRBJ2-3; maybe TRBD1 (6 bases). Per the germline V gene, CDR1 is SGHTA and CDR2 is FQGTGA. Deletions cut 4 bases from V and 6 bases from J, with 11 bases between. The CDR3 consists of 13 residues. This chain's CDR3 is CASSWAGQDTQYF. CDR3 DNA sequence: TGTGCCAGCAGCTGGGCAGGACAGGATACGCAGTATTTT.

The chain carries TRBV19 and TRBJ2-3; maybe TRBD2 (5 bases). V shed 5 bases and J shed 3 bases, with 21 bases lying between them. The germline V gene has CDR1 LNHDA and CDR2 SQIVND (reference sequence). The CDR3 sequence is 17 residues long. The DNA of the CDR3 is TGTGCCAGTAGTCCTATACGACGAGGGTTGAGAACAGATACGCAGTATTTT. Amino acid sequence: CASSPIRRGLRTDTQYF.

A few counts support this clone. The chain links TRBV6-2 or TRBV6-3 to TRBJ1-1, with D unresolved. The CDR3 totals 15 residues. CDR1 and CDR2 from the germline V gene are MNHEY and SVGEGT. Between the trimmed V and J ends, which lost 6 bases and 5 bases, there was a span of 19 bases. In nucleotides, the CDR3 is TGTGCCAGCAGCCCCCCCCGCAGTAGAGGAACTGAAGCTTTCTTT. This gives the protein CASSPPRSRGTEAFF.

The V gene is TRBV21-1, the J gene TRBJ1-3. TRBV21-1 is noted as a pseudogene. CDR3 length: 18 amino acids. The CDR3 sequence is CASTKTNAVTCSGNTIYF. The CDR3 DNA reads as TGTGCCAGCACCAAAACAAACGCGGTAACCTGTTCTGGAAACACCATATATTTT.

The chain combines TRBV27 with TRBJ2-1, with D tentatively TRBD2 (7 bases). The V end was cut by 3 bases, the J end by 5 bases, with 11 bases between. This CDR3 comprises 14 residues. CDR1 is MNHEY, CDR2 SMNVEV, per germline (reference sequence). The CDR3 nucleotides read TGTGCCAGCAGTTTTGGGGGGGCAGACAATGAGCAGTTCTTC. It is translated as CASSFGGADNEQFF.

The V call is TRBV27, the J call TRBJ1-1, with 9 bases that match TRBD1. This CDR3 region has 15 residues. The germline V gene encodes CDR1 MNHEY and CDR2 SMNVEV (reference sequence). V trimming: 5 bases; J trimming: 1 base; junction bases outside the gene matches: 5. As DNA, the CDR3 is TGTGCCAGCAGTGACAGGGGGACCTGGAACACTGAAGCTTTCTTT. It specifies CASSDRGTWNTEAFF.

This chain joins TRBV10-3 and TRBJ2-5; D perhaps matches TRBD2 (5 bases). CDR1 ENHRY and CDR2 SYGVKD come from the germline V gene. V was trimmed by 4 bases and J by 5 bases, leaving 5 bases between them. CDR3 length: 11 residues. In DNA form, the CDR3 reads TGTGCCATCAGTGGAGGGGAGACCCAGTACTTC. Protein product: CAISGGETQYF.